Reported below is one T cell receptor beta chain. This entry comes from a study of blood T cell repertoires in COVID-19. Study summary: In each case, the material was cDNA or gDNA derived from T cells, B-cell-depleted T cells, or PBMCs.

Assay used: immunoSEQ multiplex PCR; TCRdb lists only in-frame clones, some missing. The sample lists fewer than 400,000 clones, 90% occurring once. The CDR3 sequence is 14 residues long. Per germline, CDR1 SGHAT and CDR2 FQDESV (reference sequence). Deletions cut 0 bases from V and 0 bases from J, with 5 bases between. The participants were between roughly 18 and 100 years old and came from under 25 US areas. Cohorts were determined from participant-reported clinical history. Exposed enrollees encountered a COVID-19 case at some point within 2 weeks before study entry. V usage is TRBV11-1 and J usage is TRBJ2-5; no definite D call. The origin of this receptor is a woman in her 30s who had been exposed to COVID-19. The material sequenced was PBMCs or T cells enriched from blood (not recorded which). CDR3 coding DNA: TGTGCCAGCAGCTTAGCACTCTACCAAGAGACCCAGTACTTC. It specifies CASSLALYQETQYF.